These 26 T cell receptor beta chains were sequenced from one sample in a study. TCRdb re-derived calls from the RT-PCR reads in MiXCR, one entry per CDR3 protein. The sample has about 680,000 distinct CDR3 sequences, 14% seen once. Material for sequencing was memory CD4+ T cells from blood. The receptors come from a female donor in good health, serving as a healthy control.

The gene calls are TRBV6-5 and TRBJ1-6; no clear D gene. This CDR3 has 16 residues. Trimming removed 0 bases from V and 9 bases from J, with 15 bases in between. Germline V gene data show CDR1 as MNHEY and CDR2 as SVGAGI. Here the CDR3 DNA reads TGTGCCAGCAGTTACTCTGGAGGCTCACTCCGTTCACCCCTCCACTTT. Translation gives CASSYSGGSLRSPLHF.

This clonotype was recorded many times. This CDR3 is CASSPREFVDTQYF. CDR3 nucleotides: TGCGCCAGCAGCCCGCGGGAGTTCGTTGATACGCAGTATTTT. J is TRBJ2-3 and V is TRBV5-1; 7 positions agree with TRBD2. The germline V gene encodes CDR1 SGHRS and CDR2 YFSETQ. J was trimmed by 6 bases and V by 4 bases; bases with no gene match: 8. This CDR3 region has 14 residues.

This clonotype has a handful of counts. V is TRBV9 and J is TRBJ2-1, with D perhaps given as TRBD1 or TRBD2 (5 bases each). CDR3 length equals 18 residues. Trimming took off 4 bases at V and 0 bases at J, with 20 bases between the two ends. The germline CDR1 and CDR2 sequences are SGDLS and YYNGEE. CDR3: CASSPRGAGPSSYNEQFF. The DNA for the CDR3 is TGTGCCAGCAGCCCGAGAGGGGCTGGCCCGAGCTCCTACAATGAGCAGTTCTTC.

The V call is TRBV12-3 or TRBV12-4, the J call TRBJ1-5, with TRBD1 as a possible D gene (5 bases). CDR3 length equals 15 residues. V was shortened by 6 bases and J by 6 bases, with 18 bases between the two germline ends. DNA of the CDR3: TGTGCCAGCAGCCTTGGGGCAGGTAAGGCTCAGCCCCAGCATTTT. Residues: CASSLGAGKAQPQHF.

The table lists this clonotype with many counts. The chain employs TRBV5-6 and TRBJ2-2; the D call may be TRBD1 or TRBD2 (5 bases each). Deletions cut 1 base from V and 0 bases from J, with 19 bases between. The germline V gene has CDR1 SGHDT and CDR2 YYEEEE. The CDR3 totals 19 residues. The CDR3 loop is CASSLRTVSGTANTGELFF. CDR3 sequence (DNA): TGTGCCAGCAGCTTGCGGACCGTCTCCGGGACGGCGAACACCGGGGAGCTGTTTTTT.

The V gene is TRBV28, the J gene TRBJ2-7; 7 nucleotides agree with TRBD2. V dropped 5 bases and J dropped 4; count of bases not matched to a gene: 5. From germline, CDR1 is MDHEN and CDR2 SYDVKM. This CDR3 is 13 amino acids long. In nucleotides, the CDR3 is TGTGCCAGCAGTCGTGGGGGGGTGTACGAGCAGTACTTC. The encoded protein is CASSRGGVYEQYF.

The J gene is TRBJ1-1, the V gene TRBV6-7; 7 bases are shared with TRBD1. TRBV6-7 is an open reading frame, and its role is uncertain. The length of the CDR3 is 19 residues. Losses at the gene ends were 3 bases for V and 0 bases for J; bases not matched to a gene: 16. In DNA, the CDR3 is TGTGCCAGCAGTTATGGGGATAGACAGGGCACGAGTATGAACACTGAAGCTTTCTTT. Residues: CASSYGDRQGTSMNTEAFF.

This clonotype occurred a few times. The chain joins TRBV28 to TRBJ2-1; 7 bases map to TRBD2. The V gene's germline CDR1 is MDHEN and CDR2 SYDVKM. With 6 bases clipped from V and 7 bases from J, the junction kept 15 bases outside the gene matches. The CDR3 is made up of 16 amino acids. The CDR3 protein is CASSIRSRERGNEQFF. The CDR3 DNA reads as TGTGCCAGCAGCATAAGGTCGCGGGAGCGGGGAAATGAGCAGTTCTTC.

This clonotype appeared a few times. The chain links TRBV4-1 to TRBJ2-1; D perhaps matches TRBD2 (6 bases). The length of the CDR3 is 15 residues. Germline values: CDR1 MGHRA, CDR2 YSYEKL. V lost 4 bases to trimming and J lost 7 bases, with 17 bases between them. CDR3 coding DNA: TGCGCCAGCAGCCCCCAGGGTTTTGCGGGGAATGAGCAGTTCTTC. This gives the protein CASSPQGFAGNEQFF.

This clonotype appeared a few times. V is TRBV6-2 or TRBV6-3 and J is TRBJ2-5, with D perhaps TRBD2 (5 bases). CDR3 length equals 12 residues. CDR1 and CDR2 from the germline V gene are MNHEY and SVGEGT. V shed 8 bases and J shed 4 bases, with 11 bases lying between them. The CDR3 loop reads CASVGNAETQYF. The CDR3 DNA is TGTGCCAGCGTCGGGAATGCAGAGACCCAGTACTTC.

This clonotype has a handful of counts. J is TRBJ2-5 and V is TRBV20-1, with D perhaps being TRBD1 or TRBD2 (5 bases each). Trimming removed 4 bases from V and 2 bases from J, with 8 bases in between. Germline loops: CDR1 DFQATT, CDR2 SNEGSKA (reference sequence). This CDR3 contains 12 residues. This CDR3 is CSAKGRQETQYF. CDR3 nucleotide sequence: TGCAGTGCTAAGGGACGACAAGAGACCCAGTACTTC.

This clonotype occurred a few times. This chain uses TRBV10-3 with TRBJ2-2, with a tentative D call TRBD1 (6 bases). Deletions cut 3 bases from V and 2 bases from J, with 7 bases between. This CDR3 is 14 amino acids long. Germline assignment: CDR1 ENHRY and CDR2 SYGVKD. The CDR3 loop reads CAISEGGNTGELFF. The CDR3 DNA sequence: TGTGCCATCAGTGAAGGGGGTAACACCGGGGAGCTGTTTTTT.

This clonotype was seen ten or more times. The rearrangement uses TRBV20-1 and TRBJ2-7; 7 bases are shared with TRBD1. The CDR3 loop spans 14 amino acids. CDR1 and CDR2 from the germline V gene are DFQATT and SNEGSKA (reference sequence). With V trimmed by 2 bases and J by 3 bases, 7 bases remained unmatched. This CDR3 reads CSARPGQVNYEQYF. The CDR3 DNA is TGCAGTGCTAGACCTGGACAGGTGAACTACGAGCAGTACTTC.

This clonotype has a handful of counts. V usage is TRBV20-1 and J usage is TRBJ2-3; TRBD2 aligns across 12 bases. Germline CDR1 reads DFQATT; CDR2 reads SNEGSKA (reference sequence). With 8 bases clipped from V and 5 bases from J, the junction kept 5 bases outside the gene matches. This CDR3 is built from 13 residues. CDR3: CSLLAGGVDTQYF. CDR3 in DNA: TGCAGTTTACTAGCGGGAGGAGTAGATACGCAGTATTTT.

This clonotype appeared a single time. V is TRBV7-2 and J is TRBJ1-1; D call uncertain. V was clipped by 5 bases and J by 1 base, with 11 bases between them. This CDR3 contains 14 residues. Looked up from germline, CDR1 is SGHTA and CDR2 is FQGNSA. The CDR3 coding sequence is TGTGCCAGCAGCCCTGCCTTCAGGAACACTGAAGCTTTCTTT. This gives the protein CASSPAFRNTEAFF. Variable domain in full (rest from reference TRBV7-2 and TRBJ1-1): GAGVSQSPSNKVTEKGKDVELRCDPISGHTALYWYRQSLGQGLEFLIYFQGNSAPDKSGLPSDRFSAERTGGSVSTLTIQRTQQEDSAVYLCASSPAFRNTEAFFGQGTRLTVV.

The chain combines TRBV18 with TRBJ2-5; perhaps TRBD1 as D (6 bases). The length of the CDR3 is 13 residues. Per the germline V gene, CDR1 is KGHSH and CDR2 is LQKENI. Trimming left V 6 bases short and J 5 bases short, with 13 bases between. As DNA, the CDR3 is TGTGCCAGCTCGCAAGGGGGAACCGAGACCCAGTACTTC. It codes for CASSQGGTETQYF.

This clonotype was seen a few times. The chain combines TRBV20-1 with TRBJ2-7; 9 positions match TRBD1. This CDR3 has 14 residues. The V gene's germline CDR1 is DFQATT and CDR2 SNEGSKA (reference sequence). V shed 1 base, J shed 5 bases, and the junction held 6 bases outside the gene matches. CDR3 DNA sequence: TGCAGTGCTAGAGCGGGACAGGGTCGCCACGAGCAGTACTTC. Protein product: CSARAGQGRHEQYF.

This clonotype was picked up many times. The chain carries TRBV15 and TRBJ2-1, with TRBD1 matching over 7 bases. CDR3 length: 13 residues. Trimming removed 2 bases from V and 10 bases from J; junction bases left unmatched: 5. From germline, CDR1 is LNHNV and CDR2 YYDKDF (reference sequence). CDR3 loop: CATSRHPRGEQFF. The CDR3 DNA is TGTGCCACCAGCAGACACCCCAGGGGGGAGCAGTTCTTC.

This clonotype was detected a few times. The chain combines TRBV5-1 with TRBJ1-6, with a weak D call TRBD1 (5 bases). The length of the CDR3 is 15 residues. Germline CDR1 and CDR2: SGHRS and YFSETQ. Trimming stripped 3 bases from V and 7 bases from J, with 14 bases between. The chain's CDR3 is CASSSSPGLNSPLHF. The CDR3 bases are TGCGCCAGCAGCTCTTCCCCAGGGTTAAATTCACCCCTCCACTTT.

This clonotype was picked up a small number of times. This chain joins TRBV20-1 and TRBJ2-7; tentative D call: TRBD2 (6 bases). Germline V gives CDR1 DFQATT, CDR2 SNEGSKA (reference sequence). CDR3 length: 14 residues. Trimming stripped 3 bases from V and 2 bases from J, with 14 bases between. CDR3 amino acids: CSASSGSGPYEQYF. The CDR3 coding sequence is TGCAGTGCTAGTTCAGGTAGCGGCCCCTACGAGCAGTACTTC.

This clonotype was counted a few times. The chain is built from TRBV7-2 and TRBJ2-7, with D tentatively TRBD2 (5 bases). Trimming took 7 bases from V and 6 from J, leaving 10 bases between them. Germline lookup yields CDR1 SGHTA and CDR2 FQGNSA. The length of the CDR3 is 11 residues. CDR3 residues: CASTSDSEQYF. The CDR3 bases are TGTGCCAGCACCTCGGACTCCGAGCAGTACTTC. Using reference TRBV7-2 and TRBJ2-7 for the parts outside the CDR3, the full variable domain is GAGVSQSPSNKVTEKGKDVELRCDPISGHTALYWYRQSLGQGLEFLIYFQGNSAPDKSGLPSDRFSAERTGGSVSTLTIQRTQQEDSAVYLCASTSDSEQYFGPGTRLTVT.

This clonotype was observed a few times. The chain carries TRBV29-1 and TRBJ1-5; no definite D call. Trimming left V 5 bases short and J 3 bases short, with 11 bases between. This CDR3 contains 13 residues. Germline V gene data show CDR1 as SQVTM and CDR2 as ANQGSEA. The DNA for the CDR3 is TGCAGCGTTCAGCATGACCTCAATCAGCCCCAGCATTTT. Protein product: CSVQHDLNQPQHF.

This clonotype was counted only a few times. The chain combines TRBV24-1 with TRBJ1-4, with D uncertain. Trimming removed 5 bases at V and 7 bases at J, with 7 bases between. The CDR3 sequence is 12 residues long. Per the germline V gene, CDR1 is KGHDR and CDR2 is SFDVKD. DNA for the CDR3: TGTGCCACCAGTGGTCTCGGTGAAAAACTGTTTTTT. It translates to CATSGLGEKLFF.

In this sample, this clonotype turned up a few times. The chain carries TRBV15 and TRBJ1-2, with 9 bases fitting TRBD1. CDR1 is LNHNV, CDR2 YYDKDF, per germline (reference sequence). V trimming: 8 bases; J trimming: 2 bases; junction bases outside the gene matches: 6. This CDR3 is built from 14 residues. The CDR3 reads CATAPGQGNYGYTF. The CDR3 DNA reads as TGTGCCACCGCCCCGGGACAGGGAAACTATGGCTACACCTTC.

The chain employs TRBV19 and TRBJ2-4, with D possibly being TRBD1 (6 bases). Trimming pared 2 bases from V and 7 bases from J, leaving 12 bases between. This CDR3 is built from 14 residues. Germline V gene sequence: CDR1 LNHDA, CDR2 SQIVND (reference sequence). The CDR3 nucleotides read TGTGCCAGTAGTATAAAAACAGGGTGGAACATTCAGTACTTC. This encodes CASSIKTGWNIQYF.

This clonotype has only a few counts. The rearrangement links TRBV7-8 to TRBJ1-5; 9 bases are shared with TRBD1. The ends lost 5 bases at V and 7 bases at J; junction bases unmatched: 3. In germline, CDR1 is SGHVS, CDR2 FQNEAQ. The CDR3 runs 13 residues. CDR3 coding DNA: TGTGCCAGCAGCGGGGACAGGGAACAGCCCCAGCATTTT. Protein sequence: CASSGDREQPQHF.